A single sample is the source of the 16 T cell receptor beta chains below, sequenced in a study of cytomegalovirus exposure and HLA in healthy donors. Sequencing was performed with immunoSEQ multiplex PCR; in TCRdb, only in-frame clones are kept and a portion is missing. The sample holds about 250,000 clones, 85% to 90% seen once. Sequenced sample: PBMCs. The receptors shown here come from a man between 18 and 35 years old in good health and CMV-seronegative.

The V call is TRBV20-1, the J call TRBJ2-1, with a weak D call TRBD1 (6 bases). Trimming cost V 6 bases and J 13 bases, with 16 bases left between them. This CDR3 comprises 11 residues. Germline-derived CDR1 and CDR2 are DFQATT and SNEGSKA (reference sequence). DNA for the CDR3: TGCAGTGCCCGGGACACCCCCTTACAGTTCTTC. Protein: CSARDTPLQFF.

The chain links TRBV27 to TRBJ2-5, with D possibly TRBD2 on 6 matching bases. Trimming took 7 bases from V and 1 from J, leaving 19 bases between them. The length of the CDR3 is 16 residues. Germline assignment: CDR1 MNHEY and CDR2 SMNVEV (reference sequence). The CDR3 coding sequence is TGTGCCAGCACCCCAGATTTGGGGGGACCCCAAGAGACCCAGTACTTC. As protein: CASTPDLGGPQETQYF.

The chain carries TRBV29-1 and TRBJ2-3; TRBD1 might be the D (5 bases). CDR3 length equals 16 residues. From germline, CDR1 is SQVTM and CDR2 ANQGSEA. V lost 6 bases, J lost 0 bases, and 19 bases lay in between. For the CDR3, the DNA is TGCAGCGTGGTTAAAACAGGAGACTTGAGCACAGATACGCAGTATTTT. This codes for CSVVKTGDLSTDTQYF.

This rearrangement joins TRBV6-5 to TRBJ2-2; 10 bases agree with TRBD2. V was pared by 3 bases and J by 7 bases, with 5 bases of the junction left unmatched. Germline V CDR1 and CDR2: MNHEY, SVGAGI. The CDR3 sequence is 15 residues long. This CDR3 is CASSYSLAGDGELFF. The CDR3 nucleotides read TGTGCCAGCAGTTATAGCCTAGCGGGAGACGGGGAGCTGTTTTTT.

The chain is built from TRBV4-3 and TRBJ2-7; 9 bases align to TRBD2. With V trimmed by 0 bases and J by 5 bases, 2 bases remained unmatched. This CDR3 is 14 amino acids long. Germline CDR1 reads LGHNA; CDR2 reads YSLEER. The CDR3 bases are TGCGCCAGCAGCCAAGATGCTAGCGGGAACGAGCAGTACTTC. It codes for CASSQDASGNEQYF.

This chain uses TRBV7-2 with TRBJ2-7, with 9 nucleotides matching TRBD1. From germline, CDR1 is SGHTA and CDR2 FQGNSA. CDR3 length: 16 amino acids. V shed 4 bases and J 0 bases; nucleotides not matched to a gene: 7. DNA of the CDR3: TGTGCCAGCAGCTCTCCACAGGGGGCCTTCTCCTACGAGCAGTACTTC. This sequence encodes CASSSPQGAFSYEQYF.

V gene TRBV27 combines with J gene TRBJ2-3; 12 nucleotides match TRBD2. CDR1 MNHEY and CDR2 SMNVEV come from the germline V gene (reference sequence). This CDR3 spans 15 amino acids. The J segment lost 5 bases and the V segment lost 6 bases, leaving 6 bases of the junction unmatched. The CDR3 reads CASSLVTSGRDTQYF. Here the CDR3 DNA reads TGTGCCAGCAGCCTCGTGACTAGCGGGAGAGATACGCAGTATTTT.

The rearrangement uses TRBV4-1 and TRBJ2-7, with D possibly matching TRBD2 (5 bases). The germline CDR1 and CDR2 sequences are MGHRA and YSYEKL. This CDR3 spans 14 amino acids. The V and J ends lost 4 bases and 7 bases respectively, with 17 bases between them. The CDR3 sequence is CASSRRTGRIEQYF. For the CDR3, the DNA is TGCGCCAGCAGCCGACGGACTGGTAGAATTGAGCAGTACTTC.

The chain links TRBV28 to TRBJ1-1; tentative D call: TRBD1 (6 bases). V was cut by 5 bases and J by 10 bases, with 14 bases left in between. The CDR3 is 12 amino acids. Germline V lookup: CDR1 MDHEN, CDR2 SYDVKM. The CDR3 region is CASSTKDSRAFF. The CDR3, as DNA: TGTGCCAGCAGTACCAAGGACAGTCGAGCTTTCTTT.

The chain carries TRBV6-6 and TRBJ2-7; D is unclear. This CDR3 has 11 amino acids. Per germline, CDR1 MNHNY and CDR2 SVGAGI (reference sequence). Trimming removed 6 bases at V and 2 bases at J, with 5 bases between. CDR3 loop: CASSSAYEQYF. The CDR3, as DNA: TGTGCCAGCAGCTCGGCCTACGAGCAGTACTTC.

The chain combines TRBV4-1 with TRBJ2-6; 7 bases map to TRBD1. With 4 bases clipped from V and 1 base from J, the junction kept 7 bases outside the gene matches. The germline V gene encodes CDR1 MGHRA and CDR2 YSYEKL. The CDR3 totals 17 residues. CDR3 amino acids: CASSLGQARSGANVLTF. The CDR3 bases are TGCGCCAGCAGCCTTGGACAGGCCCGATCTGGGGCCAACGTCCTGACTTTC.

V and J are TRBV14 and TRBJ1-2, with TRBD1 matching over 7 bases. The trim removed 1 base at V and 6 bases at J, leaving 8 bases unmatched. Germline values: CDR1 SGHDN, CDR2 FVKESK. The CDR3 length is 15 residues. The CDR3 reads CASSQVGGTAHGYTF. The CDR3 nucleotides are TGTGCCAGCAGCCAAGTCGGCGGGACAGCCCATGGCTACACCTTC.

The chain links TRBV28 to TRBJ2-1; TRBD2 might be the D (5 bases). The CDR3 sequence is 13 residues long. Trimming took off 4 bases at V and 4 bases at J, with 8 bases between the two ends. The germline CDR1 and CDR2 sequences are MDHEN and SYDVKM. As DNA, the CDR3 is TGTGCCAGCAGTTCGAGGGTATACAATGAGCAGTTCTTC. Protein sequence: CASSSRVYNEQFF.

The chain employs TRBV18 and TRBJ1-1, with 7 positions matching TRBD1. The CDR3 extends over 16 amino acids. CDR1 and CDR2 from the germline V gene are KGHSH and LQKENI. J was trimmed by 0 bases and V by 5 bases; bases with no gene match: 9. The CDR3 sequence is CASSKVPGQMNTEAFF. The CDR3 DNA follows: TGTGCCAGCTCAAAGGTCCCGGGACAGATGAACACTGAAGCTTTCTTT.

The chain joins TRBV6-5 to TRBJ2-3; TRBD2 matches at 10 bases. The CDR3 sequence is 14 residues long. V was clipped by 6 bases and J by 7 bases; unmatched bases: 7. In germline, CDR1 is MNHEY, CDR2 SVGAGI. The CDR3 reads CASSGAGGTHTQYF. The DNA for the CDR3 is TGTGCCAGCAGCGGAGCGGGGGGGACCCATACGCAGTATTTT.

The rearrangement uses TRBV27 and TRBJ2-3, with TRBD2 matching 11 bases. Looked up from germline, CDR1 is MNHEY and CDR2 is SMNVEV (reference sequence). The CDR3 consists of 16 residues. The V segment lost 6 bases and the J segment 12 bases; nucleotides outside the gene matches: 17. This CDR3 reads CASRTPGLADYSTQYF. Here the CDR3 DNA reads TGTGCCAGCAGGACCCCGGGACTAGCGGACTATTCTACCCAGTATTTT.